The 4 T cell receptor beta chains below all came from one sample that was sequenced in a study of blood T cells in healthy people across ages. PCR was performed a second time for roughly 6 to 12 cycles using a sample-barcoded 5' primer and a J-beta primer mix. TCRdb passed the 5' RACE reads through MiXCR, listing each CDR3 protein once. Of under 850,000 distinct CDR3 sequences listed, roughly 34% were seen once; the top ten hold 10% to 15%. Source material: blood. The receptors were gathered from a man between 18 and 29 years old in good health.

CDR3 sequence reads: CSLSPMQGVNEQYF. The CDR3 DNA reads TGCAGTCTCAGTCCGATGCAGGGCGTCAACGAGCAGTACTTC. V gene TRBV20-1 combines with J gene TRBJ2-7; D might be TRBD1 (5 bases). V was trimmed by 8 bases and J by 5 bases, leaving 22 bases between them. Germline V gene sequence: CDR1 DFQATT, CDR2 SNEGSKA (reference sequence). The CDR3 has 14 residues.

The chain has TRBV10-3 and TRBJ1-5, with 8 nucleotides matching TRBD1. Germline assignment: CDR1 ENHRY and CDR2 SYGVKD. This CDR3 is built from 14 residues. Trimming at V came to 5 bases and at J to 2 bases, leaving 2 bases not matched to a gene. CDR3 in amino acids: CAISPGGGNQPQHF. The CDR3 nucleotides are TGTGCCATCAGTCCAGGGGGCGGCAATCAGCCCCAGCATTTT.

This clonotype was observed a few times. J is TRBJ1-2 and V is TRBV20-1, with D hard to call. Germline V gives CDR1 DFQATT, CDR2 SNEGSKA (reference sequence). CDR3 length: 12 residues. V was trimmed by 2 bases and J by 8 bases, leaving 12 bases between them. The CDR3 region is CSARRGLEGYTF. The CDR3 DNA is TGCAGTGCTAGACGCGGGTTGGAGGGCTACACCTTC.

This chain uses TRBV7-7 with TRBJ2-3; D ambiguous. Trimming left V 5 bases short and J 5 bases short, with 26 bases between. This CDR3 has 18 residues. Germline V lookup: CDR1 SSHAT, CDR2 FNYEAQ (reference sequence). This CDR3 reads CASSPQAATHESGDTQYF. CDR3 nucleotide sequence: TGTGCCAGCAGCCCTCAAGCTGCGACCCACGAGTCGGGAGATACGCAGTATTTT.